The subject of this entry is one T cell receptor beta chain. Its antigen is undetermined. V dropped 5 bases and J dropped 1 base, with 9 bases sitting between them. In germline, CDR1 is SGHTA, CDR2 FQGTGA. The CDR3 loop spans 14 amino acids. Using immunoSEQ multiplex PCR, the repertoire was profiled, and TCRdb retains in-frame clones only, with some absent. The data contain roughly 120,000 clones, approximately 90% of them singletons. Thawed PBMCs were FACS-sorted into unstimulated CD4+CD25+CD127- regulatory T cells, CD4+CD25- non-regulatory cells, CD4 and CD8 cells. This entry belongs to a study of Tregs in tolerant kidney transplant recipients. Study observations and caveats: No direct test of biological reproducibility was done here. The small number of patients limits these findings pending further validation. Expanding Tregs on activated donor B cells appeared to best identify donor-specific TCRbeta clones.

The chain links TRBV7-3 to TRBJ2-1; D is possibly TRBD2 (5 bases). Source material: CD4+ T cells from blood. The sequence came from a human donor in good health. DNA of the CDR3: TGTGCCAGCAGCGCCTCGGGGTCCTACAATGAGCAGTTCTTC. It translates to CASSASGSYNEQFF.